These 18 T cell receptor beta chains came from one sample sequenced in a study of blood T cells in healthy people across ages. Primed by a sample-barcoded 5' primer and a J-beta primer mix, a second PCR proceeded for 7 to 11 cycles. TCRdb called the 5' RACE reads again in MiXCR, with one record for every CDR3 protein. This table has more than 700,000 distinct CDR3 sequences, roughly 46% appearing once. The source material was blood. Receptors originate from a man older than 75 in good health.

This sequence joins TRBV5-1 and TRBJ2-3, with D perhaps matching TRBD1 or TRBD2 (5 bases each). The V end lost 7 bases, the J end lost 4 bases, and 16 bases lay between the germline ends. From germline, CDR1 is SGHRS and CDR2 YFSETQ. The CDR3 spans 14 residues. The CDR3 protein is CASQHSGGPDTQYF. The CDR3 DNA reads as TGCGCCAGCCAACACTCTGGGGGACCAGATACGCAGTATTTT.

Ten or more counts support this clonotype. The V gene is TRBV4-3, the J gene TRBJ2-1; the D is unclear. Trimming took off 0 bases at V and 5 bases at J, with 8 bases between the two ends. The CDR3 runs to 14 residues. CDR1 LGHNA and CDR2 YSLEER come from the germline V gene. CDR3 DNA: TGCGCCAGCAGCCAAGACCCCCGAGACAATGAGCAGTTCTTC. Its translation: CASSQDPRDNEQFF.

The chain uses TRBV6-1 and TRBJ2-3; TRBD2 agrees at 10 bases. V trimming: 7 bases; J trimming: 5 bases; junction bases outside the gene matches: 15. The CDR3 consists of 17 residues. Germline V gene data show CDR1 as MNHNS and CDR2 as SASEGT. In DNA form, the CDR3 reads TGTGCCAGCACTCCCGTAAGCGGGAGGGCCGGGAGAGATACGCAGTATTTT. This translates into CASTPVSGRAGRDTQYF.

As DNA, the CDR3 is TGTGCCAGCAGCTTAGCGGGAGGGCGAAATACGCAGTATTTT. This codes for CASSLAGGRNTQYF. The genes are TRBV7-2 and TRBJ2-3, with 7 bases identical to TRBD2. CDR3 length equals 14 residues. The germline V gene encodes CDR1 SGHTA and CDR2 FQGNSA. V lost 0 bases to trimming and J lost 7 bases; unmatched junction nucleotides: 4.

This clonotype was recorded a few times. The chain is built from TRBV28 and TRBJ1-1; 8 bases align to TRBD1. After removal of 4 bases from V and 1 base from J, the junction contained 5 bases not matched to a gene. This CDR3 comprises 15 residues. Germline CDR1 MDHEN, CDR2 SYDVKM. The CDR3 DNA reads TGTGCCAGCAGTTCATCGGGGACAGGGAACACTGAAGCTTTCTTT. This sequence encodes CASSSSGTGNTEAFF.

This clonotype has only a few counts. The chain has TRBV4-1 and TRBJ1-2; D uncertain. The CDR3 has 16 amino acids. Germline V CDR1 and CDR2: MGHRA, YSYEKL. V was clipped by 4 bases and J by 0 bases, with 15 bases between them. The CDR3 loop reads CASSPVGYSTNYGYTF. CDR3 in DNA: TGCGCCAGCAGCCCCGTCGGATACTCCACTAACTATGGCTACACCTTC.

V gene TRBV20-1 combines with J gene TRBJ1-5; no firm D call. The CDR3 loop spans 16 amino acids. Trimming left V 6 bases short and J 0 bases short, with 18 bases between. Germline CDR1 is DFQATT and CDR2 is SNEGSKA (reference sequence). CDR3 sequence reads: CSAIRSGFDSNQPQHF. The CDR3 DNA is TGCAGTGCAATCAGAAGCGGCTTCGATAGCAATCAGCCCCAGCATTTT.

The chain carries TRBV27 and TRBJ2-7; D possibly corresponds to TRBD1 (6 bases). Germline-derived CDR1 and CDR2 are MNHEY and SMNVEV (reference sequence). CDR3 size: 13 residues. Trimming stripped 3 bases from V and 5 bases from J, with 11 bases between. As DNA, the CDR3 is TGTGCCAGCAGTTTCGGCAGGGGCAACGAGCAGTACTTC. Its protein is CASSFGRGNEQYF.

This clonotype was seen a handful of times. The chain combines TRBV4-3 with TRBJ2-1; TRBD2 agrees at 10 bases. Per germline, CDR1 LGHNA and CDR2 YSLEER. V was pared by 4 bases and J by 0 bases, with 3 bases of the junction left unmatched. This CDR3 has 16 amino acids. The CDR3 reads CASSPLAGGSYNEQFF. The CDR3 DNA reads TGCGCCAGCAGCCCCTTAGCGGGAGGCTCCTACAATGAGCAGTTCTTC.

This clonotype has just a few counts. This rearrangement joins TRBV11-3 to TRBJ2-5; the D is unclear. Looked up from germline, CDR1 is SGHNT and CDR2 is YENEEA. The CDR3 has 14 residues. Trimming stripped 0 bases from V and 2 bases from J, with 7 bases between. The CDR3 spells CASSLDSAQETQYF. The DNA for the CDR3 is TGTGCCAGCAGCTTAGATTCGGCTCAAGAGACCCAGTACTTC.

The chain uses TRBV27 and TRBJ2-3; a weak D match, TRBD1 (5 bases). The V end lost 4 bases, the J end lost 4 bases, and 21 bases lay between the germline ends. There are 17 residues in the CDR3. Germline V gives CDR1 MNHEY, CDR2 SMNVEV (reference sequence). CDR3: CASSSEDTSRSADTQYF. The CDR3 nucleotides are TGTGCCAGCAGTTCAGAGGACACATCTCGTTCAGCAGATACGCAGTATTTT.

This chain links TRBV20-1 with TRBJ2-5, with a possible D match to TRBD2 (6 bases). The CDR3 runs 15 residues. Germline CDR1 is DFQATT and CDR2 is SNEGSKA (reference sequence). V lost 0 bases and J 1 base, leaving 12 bases between the germline ends. CDR3 sequence (DNA): TGCAGTGCTAGAGATCTAGCGAGGGGCCAAGAGACCCAGTACTTC. Its protein product is CSARDLARGQETQYF.

The J gene is TRBJ1-1, the V gene TRBV19; 7 nucleotides match TRBD1. The V gene's germline CDR1 is LNHDA and CDR2 SQIVND (reference sequence). After removal of 5 bases from V and 7 bases from J, the junction contained 4 bases not matched to a gene. The CDR3 spans 12 residues. In DNA form, the CDR3 reads TGTGCCAGTAGTTCACGACAGGGTGAAGCTTTCTTT. Protein: CASSSRQGEAFF. The full variable domain, in which reference TRBV19 and TRBJ1-1 provide the parts outside the CDR3, is DGGITQSPKYLFRKEGQNVTLSCEQNLNHDAMYWYRQDPGQGLRLIYYSQIVNDFQKGDIAEGYSVSREKKESFPLTVTSAQKNPTAFYLCASSSRQGEAFFGQGTRLTVV.

This clonotype was observed a single time. The conserved phenylalanine or tryptophan is not found at the CDR3 terminus, so this likely reflects a read error. No DNA is shown, since the ends of the CDR3 on it are uncertain; the CDR3 is the one TCRdb lists. The chain combines TRBV7-9 with TRBJ2-1. A total of 15 residues make up the CDR3, ends included. Germline loops: CDR1 SEHNR, CDR2 FQNEAQ (reference sequence). CDR3 region: CASSLAGAAHNEQFI.

Worth noting for this clonotype: Relative to the germline gene, one junction end is altered; a read error may explain this. The gene calls are TRBV10-3 and TRBJ2-5; 7 nucleotides line up with TRBD1. The CDR3 covers 14 residues. The germline CDR1 and CDR2 sequences are ENHRY and SYGVKD. The chain's CDR3 is CAVRGAGGEETQYF. DNA of the CDR3: TGTGCCGTCAGAGGGGCAGGGGGTGAAGAGACCCAGTACTTC.

This clonotype was found a few times. The chain joins TRBV11-2 to TRBJ2-1, with TRBD1 matching 7 bases. The CDR3 contains 15 residues. Germline V gene lookup returns CDR1 SGHAT and CDR2 FQNNGV. V trimming: 3 bases; J trimming: 3 bases; junction bases outside the gene matches: 5. The CDR3 protein is CASSLGQRSYNEQFF. In DNA form, the CDR3 reads TGTGCCAGCAGCTTGGGACAGAGGAGCTACAATGAGCAGTTCTTC.

The gene calls are TRBV28 and TRBJ2-3, with TRBD2 matching 10 bases. This CDR3 region has 15 residues. Germline trimming cut 4 bases from V and 9 bases from J; bases unmatched to any gene: 10. From germline, CDR1 is MDHEN and CDR2 SYDVKM. The CDR3 DNA follows: TGTGCCAGCAGTTATGCTAGCGGGAGTGCCAGGACGCAGTATTTT. This translates into CASSYASGSARTQYF.

This clonotype was counted a few times. V is TRBV4-3 and J is TRBJ1-1; the D gene is possibly TRBD1 (6 bases). The CDR3 has 15 amino acids. Trimming took off 0 bases at V and 1 base at J, with 9 bases between the two ends. CDR1 and CDR2 (germline): LGHNA, YSLEER. In DNA, the CDR3 is TGCGCCAGCAGCCAAGATCCGACAGGGAACACTGAAGCTTTCTTT. Its translation is CASSQDPTGNTEAFF.